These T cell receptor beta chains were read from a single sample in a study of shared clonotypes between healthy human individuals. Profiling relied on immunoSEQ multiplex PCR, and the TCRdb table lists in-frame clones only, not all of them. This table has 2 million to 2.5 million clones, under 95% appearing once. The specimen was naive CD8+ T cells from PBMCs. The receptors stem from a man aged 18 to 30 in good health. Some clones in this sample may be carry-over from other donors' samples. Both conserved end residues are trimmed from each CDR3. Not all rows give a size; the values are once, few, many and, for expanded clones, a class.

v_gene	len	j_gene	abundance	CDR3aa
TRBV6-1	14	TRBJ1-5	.	ASSEAQYSTSSPQH
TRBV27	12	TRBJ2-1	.	ASSPGAMYNEQF
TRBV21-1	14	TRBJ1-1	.	ASSKVGDRENTEAF
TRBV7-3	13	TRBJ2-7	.	ASSLGVGDSYEQY
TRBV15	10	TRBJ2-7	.	ATSREANEQY
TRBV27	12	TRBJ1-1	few	ASHPIREYTEAF
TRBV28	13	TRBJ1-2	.	ASSLRGSGAFGYT
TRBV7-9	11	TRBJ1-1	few	ASSLGFSDEAF
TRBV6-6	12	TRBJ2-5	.	ASSLPGPHRTQY
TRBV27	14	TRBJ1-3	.	ASRPTGGFSGNTIY
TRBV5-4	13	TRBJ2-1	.	ASSLTSGTYNEQF
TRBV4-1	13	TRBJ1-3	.	ASSPAPSSGNTIY
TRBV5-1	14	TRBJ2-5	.	ASSPRLAGEVETQY
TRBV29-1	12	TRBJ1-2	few	SIDSSALNYGYT
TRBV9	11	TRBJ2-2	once	ASSLLNTGELF
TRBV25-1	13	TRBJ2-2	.	ASSEEGSNTGELF
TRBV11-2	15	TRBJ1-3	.	ASSLVGGQVSGNTIY
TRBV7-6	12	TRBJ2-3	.	ASSLGPSSDTQY
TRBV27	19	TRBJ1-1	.	ASSLLFKLRVKGALNTEAF
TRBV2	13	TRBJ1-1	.	ASRDRTGGNTEAF
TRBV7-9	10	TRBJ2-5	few	ASTDTQETQY
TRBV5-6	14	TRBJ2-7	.	ASSQNGQRRTYEQY
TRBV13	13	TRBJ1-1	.	ASSAHGAGSPEAF
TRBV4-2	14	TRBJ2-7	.	ASSQDLTESSYEQY
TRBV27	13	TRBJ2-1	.	ASSSGQPYLNEQF
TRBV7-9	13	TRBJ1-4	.	ASSQLTGLIEKLF
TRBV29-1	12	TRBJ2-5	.	SVLTSGYQETQY
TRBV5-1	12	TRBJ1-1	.	ASSLSFEGTEAF
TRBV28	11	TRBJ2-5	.	ASSPARYGTQY
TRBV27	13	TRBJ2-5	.	ASSGVAGAKETQY
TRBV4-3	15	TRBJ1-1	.	ASSLALSIAGETEAF
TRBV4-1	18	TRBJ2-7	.	ASSQVKVPFKRVGSYEQY
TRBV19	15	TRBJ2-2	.	ASSLLTGGANTGELF
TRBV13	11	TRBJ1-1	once	ASSPVRYTEAF
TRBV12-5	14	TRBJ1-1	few	ASGPDRATMNTEAF
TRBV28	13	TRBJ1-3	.	ASSLVQGRGNTIY
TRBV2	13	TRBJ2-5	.	ASAPSGRRPETQY
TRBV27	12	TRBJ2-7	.	ASSPTSGFYEQY
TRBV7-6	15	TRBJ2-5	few	ASSLAFYGVGQETQY